Included here is one T cell receptor beta chain sequence, with context. Its target is unknown. This record comes from a study of cytomegalovirus exposure and HLA in healthy donors. General study results and limits: Later analysis reportedly placed an Asian-associated ancestry cluster below the approximately 730-donor mean in N-insertions.

PCR amplification relied on 60 Vbeta primers (plus 13 Jbeta primers). Profiling relied on immunoSEQ multiplex PCR, and the TCRdb table lists in-frame clones only, not all of them. Of around 200,000 clones in the sample, just over 75% were seen once. The receptor's source is a woman aged 60-75 years in good health and CMV-seropositive. Sequenced sample: PBMCs.

CDR3 coding DNA: TGCGCCAGCAGCTTGGATCACTACGATAAAAAACTGTTTTTT. It encodes CASSLDHYDKKLFF. The genes are TRBV5-1 and TRBJ1-4, with D uncertain. Germline assignment: CDR1 SGHRS and CDR2 YFSETQ. V was clipped by 0 bases and J by 9 bases, with 12 bases between them. The CDR3 is 14 amino acids.